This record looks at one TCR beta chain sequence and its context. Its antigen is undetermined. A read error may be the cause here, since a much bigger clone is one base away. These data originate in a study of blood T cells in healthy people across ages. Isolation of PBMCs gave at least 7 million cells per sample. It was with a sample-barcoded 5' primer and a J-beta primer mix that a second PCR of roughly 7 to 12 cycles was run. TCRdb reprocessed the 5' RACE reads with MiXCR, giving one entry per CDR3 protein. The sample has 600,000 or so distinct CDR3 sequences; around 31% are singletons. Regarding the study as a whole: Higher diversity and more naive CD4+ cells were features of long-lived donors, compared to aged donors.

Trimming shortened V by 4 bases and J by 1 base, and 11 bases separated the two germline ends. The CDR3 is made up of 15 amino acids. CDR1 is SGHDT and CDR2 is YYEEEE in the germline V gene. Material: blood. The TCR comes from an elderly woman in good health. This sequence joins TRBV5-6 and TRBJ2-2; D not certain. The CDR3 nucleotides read TGTGCCAGCAGCCCTAGGGCCAGGAACACCGGGGAGCTGTTTTTT. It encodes CASSPRARNTGELFF.